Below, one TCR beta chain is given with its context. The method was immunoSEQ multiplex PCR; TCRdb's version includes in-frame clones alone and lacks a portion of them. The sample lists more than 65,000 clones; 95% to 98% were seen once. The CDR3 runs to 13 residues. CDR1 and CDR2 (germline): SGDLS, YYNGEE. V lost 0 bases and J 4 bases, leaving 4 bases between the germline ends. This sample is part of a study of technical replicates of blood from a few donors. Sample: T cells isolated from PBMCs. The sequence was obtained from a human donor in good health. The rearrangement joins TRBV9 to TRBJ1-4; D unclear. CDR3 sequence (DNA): TGTGCCAGCAGCGTAGACAGTAATGAAAAACTGTTTTTT. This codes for CASSVDSNEKLFF.